These 7 T cell receptor beta chains came from one sample sequenced in a study of OX40 agonist ivuxolimab in advanced cancers. Some clones are missing from TCRdb's copy, which holds only in-frame ones; the method was immunoSEQ multiplex PCR. The table lists 80,000 to 100,000 clones, 70% to 90% of them singletons, with around 5.2% in the top ten. Here the sequenced sample was CD4+ or CD8+ T cells sorted from blood, taken in a trial of the OX40 agonist ivuxolimab. These receptors were obtained from an adult with an advanced solid tumor such as melanoma, head and neck, liver or kidney cancer.

The chain recombines TRBV6-5 with TRBJ1-3; a possible D gene is TRBD1 (5 bases). V was trimmed by 6 bases and J by 4 bases, leaving 13 bases between them. In germline, CDR1 is MNHEY, CDR2 SVGAGI. The CDR3 runs to 14 residues. For the CDR3, the DNA is TGTGCCAGCAGGCAGGGTCTATACGGAAACACCATATATTTT. It encodes CASRQGLYGNTIYF.

V is TRBV10-1 and J is TRBJ1-4; perhaps TRBD1 as D (6 bases). V lost 0 bases and J 4 bases, leaving 12 bases between the germline ends. Germline lookup yields CDR1 WNHNN and CDR2 SYGVQD (reference sequence). CDR3 size: 16 residues. The CDR3 DNA follows: TGCGCCAGCAGTGAGTCAGTGGGGGCCGGTAATGAAAAACTGTTTTTT. It translates to CASSESVGAGNEKLFF.

The gene calls are TRBV11-2 and TRBJ1-6; D is undetermined. CDR1 and CDR2 from the germline V gene are SGHAT and FQNNGV. The CDR3 is made up of 15 amino acids. The V and J ends lost 5 bases and 6 bases respectively, with 14 bases between them. CDR3 amino acids: CASSQNGHSNSPLHF. The CDR3 DNA sequence: TGTGCCAGCAGCCAAAACGGGCATTCTAATTCACCCCTCCACTTT.

This chain joins TRBV7-2 and TRBJ1-3; TRBD1 agrees at 8 bases. Germline V gene sequence: CDR1 SGHTA, CDR2 FQGNSA. The CDR3 runs to 14 residues. V shed 5 bases, J shed 4 bases, and the junction held 4 bases outside the gene matches. CDR3 loop: CASSLRTGGNTIYF. In DNA form, the CDR3 reads TGTGCCAGCAGCCTGAGGACAGGGGGAAACACCATATATTTT.

This clone was observed once. V usage is TRBV7-8 and J usage is TRBJ1-1; TRBD1 matches 7 bases. The trim removed 5 bases at V and 8 bases at J, leaving 8 bases unmatched. The CDR3 runs 13 residues. In germline, CDR1 is SGHVS, CDR2 FQNEAQ. The CDR3 spells CASSPDRVREAFF. The CDR3 region has the DNA TGTGCCAGCAGCCCTGACAGGGTGAGAGAAGCTTTCTTT.

This chain joins TRBV6-5 and TRBJ1-5, with a tentative D call TRBD1 (6 bases). Trimming pared 5 bases from V and 4 bases from J, leaving 9 bases between. The CDR3 loop spans 13 amino acids. The germline V gene has CDR1 MNHEY and CDR2 SVGAGI. CDR3 coding DNA: TGTGCCAGCAGTCAAAGGGGGAATCAGCCCCAGCATTTT. Protein sequence: CASSQRGNQPQHF.

This chain uses TRBV5-6 with TRBJ1-5; D not certain. From germline, CDR1 is SGHDT and CDR2 YYEEEE. Trimming pared 0 bases from V and 11 bases from J, leaving 15 bases between. CDR3 length: 14 residues. The CDR3 region is CASSLVGGREAQHF. CDR3 bases: TGTGCCAGCAGCTTGGTTGGAGGGAGAGAAGCCCAGCATTTT.